A single sample is the source of the 27 T cell receptor beta chains below, sequenced in a study of PD-1 blockade in classical Hodgkin lymphoma. Profiled with immunoSEQ multiplex PCR; TCRdb holds only in-frame clones, not every one. The sample carries 17,000 or so clones, around nine tenths recorded once. Specified time point: newly diagnosed, previously untreated cHL patient sample. Sequenced: peripheral blood mononuclear cells (PBMCs). The source is a human donor with classical Hodgkin lymphoma.

V and J are TRBV14 and TRBJ2-7, with TRBD2 matching 7 bases. Germline-derived CDR1 and CDR2 are SGHDN and FVKESK. The CDR3 is 16 amino acids. Trimming took 1 base from V and 2 from J; bases not matched to a gene: 8. This chain's CDR3 is CASSQAPAGRTYEQYF. CDR3 sequence (DNA): TGTGCCAGCAGCCAAGCCCCAGCGGGGCGAACCTACGAGCAGTACTTC.

The chain is built from TRBV19 and TRBJ1-2, with D possibly matching TRBD1 (5 bases). Trimming pared 6 bases from V and 6 bases from J, leaving 17 bases between. Germline V gives CDR1 LNHDA, CDR2 SQIVND (reference sequence). The CDR3 runs to 14 residues. The CDR3 here is CASRDWGIEDGYTF. The CDR3 DNA is TGTGCCAGTAGAGACTGGGGCATTGAGGATGGCTACACCTTC.

This chain links TRBV25-1 with TRBJ2-2; D is uncertain. The CDR3 is made up of 12 amino acids. V was cut by 2 bases and J by 8 bases, with 6 bases left in between. Germline V CDR1 and CDR2: MGHDK, SYGVNS. CDR3 sequence: CASSEDPGELFF. CDR3 nucleotides: TGTGCCAGCAGTGAAGATCCAGGGGAGCTGTTTTTT.

V gene TRBV27 combines with J gene TRBJ2-7; 13 positions agree with TRBD2. V dropped 4 bases and J dropped 3; count of bases not matched to a gene: 6. The CDR3 length is 16 residues. Germline loops: CDR1 MNHEY, CDR2 SMNVEV (reference sequence). In DNA, the CDR3 is TGTGCCAGCAGTTCACAGACTAGCGGGAGGATCTACGAGCAGTACTTC. Its translation is CASSSQTSGRIYEQYF.

The rearrangement links TRBV28 to TRBJ1-2; possible D gene TRBD1, 6 bases. Germline CDR1 is MDHEN and CDR2 is SYDVKM. The CDR3 totals 13 residues. Deletions cut 3 bases from V and 2 bases from J, with 7 bases between. In nucleotides, the CDR3 is TGTGCCAGCAGTTTGCAGGGGAACTATGGCTACACCTTC. Translating it yields CASSLQGNYGYTF.

V is TRBV30 and J is TRBJ1-2; D gene ambiguous. This CDR3 contains 13 residues. Trimming shortened V by 1 base and J by 2 bases, and 8 bases separated the two germline ends. Germline values: CDR1 GTSNPN, CDR2 SVGIG (reference sequence). CDR3 sequence: CAWSEGKNYGYTF. The CDR3 DNA reads as TGTGCCTGGAGTGAAGGAAAAAACTATGGCTACACCTTC.

The chain uses TRBV5-1 and TRBJ2-5; a weak D match, TRBD2 (6 bases). The germline gives CDR1 SGHRS, CDR2 YFSETQ. Trimming pared 2 bases from V and 5 bases from J, leaving 16 bases between. The CDR3 extends over 15 amino acids. The CDR3 sequence: CASSFYGGERETQYF. The CDR3, as DNA: TGCGCCAGCAGCTTTTACGGAGGGGAGCGGGAGACCCAGTACTTC.

The chain couples TRBV6-4 to TRBJ2-7; D perhaps matches TRBD1 (6 bases). CDR3 length: 14 amino acids. The V gene lost 7 bases and the J gene lost 3 bases, with 16 bases spanning the gap. Germline CDR1 reads MRHNA; CDR2 reads SNTAGT. The CDR3 DNA reads as TGTGCCAGCAATCTAGACAGGACGATCTACGAGCAGTACTTC. This sequence encodes CASNLDRTIYEQYF.

V and J are TRBV11-3 and TRBJ2-1; 10 positions match TRBD2. CDR1 SGHNT and CDR2 YENEEA come from the germline V gene. This CDR3 region has 16 residues. V gave up 5 bases and J gave up 7 bases; unmatched junction bases: 11. The CDR3 sequence: CASSQRGGVSGNEQFF. The CDR3 nucleotides are TGTGCCAGCAGCCAGCGGGGGGGAGTCTCTGGGAATGAGCAGTTCTTC.

This sequence joins TRBV28 and TRBJ1-2; the D is unclear. Germline V gene lookup returns CDR1 MDHEN and CDR2 SYDVKM. The CDR3 has 15 amino acids. Trimming took 3 bases from V and 5 from J, leaving 16 bases between them. CDR3 sequence (DNA): TGTGCCAGCAGTTTTGGGGAGATAGCAGAGTATGGCTACACCTTC. Protein product: CASSFGEIAEYGYTF.

The V and J genes are TRBV28 and TRBJ1-5; 7 bases fit TRBD1. Germline-derived CDR1 and CDR2 are MDHEN and SYDVKM. Trimming removed 7 bases from V and 13 bases from J; junction bases left unmatched: 16. This CDR3 has 14 amino acids. The DNA of the CDR3 is TGTGCCAGCACCCTATCAGGGGGTCAACAGACTCAGCATTTT. Its translation: CASTLSGGQQTQHF.

This sequence joins TRBV25-1 and TRBJ2-4, with D perhaps matching TRBD2 (5 bases). V was pared by 4 bases and J by 1 base, with 14 bases between. In germline, CDR1 is MGHDK, CDR2 SYGVNS. The CDR3 covers 16 residues. The CDR3 loop is CASSVEGPVAKNIQYF. CDR3 nucleotides: TGTGCCAGCAGTGTCGAGGGCCCCGTGGCCAAAAACATTCAGTACTTC. Combining the CDR3 with reference TRBV25-1 and TRBJ2-4 gives the whole variable domain EADIYQTPRYLVIGTGKKITLECSQTMGHDKMYWYQQDPGMELHLIHYSYGVNSTEKGDLSSESTVSRIRTEHFPLTLESARPSHTSQYLCASSVEGPVAKNIQYFGAGTRLSVL.

The chain couples TRBV6-5 to TRBJ1-2; D is undetermined. This CDR3 spans 13 amino acids. In germline, CDR1 is MNHEY, CDR2 SVGAGI. The V and J ends lost 0 bases and 6 bases respectively, with 8 bases between them. The CDR3 region is CASSYSKINGYTF. The CDR3 nucleotides are TGTGCCAGCAGTTACTCGAAGATTAATGGCTACACCTTC.

The chain employs TRBV28 and TRBJ1-3; D may be TRBD1 (5 bases). The germline V and J ends were trimmed by 6 bases and 0 bases, with 12 bases remaining between them. The germline V gene encodes CDR1 MDHEN and CDR2 SYDVKM. The CDR3 consists of 15 residues. The CDR3 bases are TGTGCCAGCAGCCGACCGACAGTCTCTGGAAACACCATATATTTT. It yields the protein CASSRPTVSGNTIYF.

V gene TRBV28 combines with J gene TRBJ1-5; D ambiguous. CDR3 size: 16 residues. Germline values: CDR1 MDHEN, CDR2 SYDVKM. Deletions cut 1 base from V and 3 bases from J, with 13 bases between. This chain's CDR3 is CASSLFSQFFNQPQHF. The CDR3 DNA sequence: TGTGCCAGCAGTTTATTCAGTCAGTTTTTCAATCAGCCCCAGCATTTT.

The chain couples TRBV5-8 to TRBJ2-7, with D uncertain. V was shortened by 1 base and J by 1 base, with 3 bases between the two germline ends. The CDR3 extends over 12 amino acids. The V gene's germline CDR1 is SGHTS and CDR2 YDEGEE. DNA for the CDR3: TGTGCCAGCAGCTTGACGTCCTACGAGCAGTACTTC. It is translated as CASSLTSYEQYF. Drawing the rest from reference TRBV5-8 and TRBJ2-7, the complete variable domain is EAGVTQSPTHLIKTRGQQATLRCSPISGHTSVYWYQQALGLGLQFLLWYDEGEERNRGNFPPRFSGRQFPNYSSELNVNALELEDSALYLCASSLTSYEQYFGPGTRLTVT.

The CDR3 bases are TGTGCCAGTAGTACGCCAGCCGGGACTAGCGGGAGCGCATCCATACGTGAGCAGTTCTTC. Translated: CASSTPAGTSGSASIREQFF. This rearrangement joins TRBV19 to TRBJ2-1, with TRBD2 matching 14 bases. The V gene end was trimmed by 4 bases and the J gene end by 9 bases; junction bases not matched to a gene: 20. Germline loops: CDR1 LNHDA, CDR2 SQIVND (reference sequence). The CDR3 consists of 20 residues.

The chain is built from TRBV19 and TRBJ1-5; D is possibly TRBD1 (6 bases). Looked up from germline, CDR1 is LNHDA and CDR2 is SQIVND (reference sequence). V gave up 2 bases and J gave up 1 base, with 9 bases separating them. This CDR3 is built from 15 residues. CDR3 in amino acids: CASSIWGASNQPQHF. In DNA form, the CDR3 reads TGTGCCAGTAGTATATGGGGGGCAAGCAATCAGCCCCAGCATTTT.

The chain couples TRBV5-4 to TRBJ2-7, with TRBD2 as a possible D gene (5 bases). Trimming shortened V by 5 bases and J by 0 bases, and 12 bases separated the two germline ends. The CDR3 sequence is 14 residues long. The germline CDR1 and CDR2 sequences are SGHNT and YYREEE (reference sequence). This CDR3 reads CASSRTGSSYEQYF. CDR3 nucleotide sequence: TGTGCCAGCAGTCGGACGGGGAGCTCCTACGAGCAGTACTTC.

This clone was found once. V and J are TRBV10-3 and TRBJ2-7, with D perhaps TRBD1 (5 bases). Germline values: CDR1 ENHRY, CDR2 SYGVKD. The CDR3 sequence is 13 residues long. Trimming took off 2 bases at V and 3 bases at J, with 8 bases between the two ends. The CDR3 reads CAISEAQGYEQYF. Here the CDR3 DNA reads TGTGCCATCAGTGAGGCCCAGGGCTACGAGCAGTACTTC.

This chain uses TRBV7-6 with TRBJ2-7, with TRBD2 identical over 7 bases. V dropped 5 bases and J dropped 0; count of bases not matched to a gene: 7. The germline gives CDR1 SGHVS, CDR2 FNYEAQ. CDR3 length equals 15 residues. CDR3 coding DNA: TGTGCCAGCAGCATAACTAGCGCGTACTCCTACGAGCAGTACTTC. Translation: CASSITSAYSYEQYF.

The chain recombines TRBV11-3 with TRBJ2-3; D is perhaps TRBD2 (6 bases). Trimming removed 2 bases at V and 7 bases at J, with 16 bases between. CDR1 is SGHNT and CDR2 is YENEEA in the germline V gene. The CDR3 contains 15 residues. CDR3 sequence: CASSLNGGIKNTQYF. The CDR3 DNA follows: TGTGCCAGCAGCTTAAATGGCGGGATTAAGAATACGCAGTATTTT.

V and J are TRBV15 and TRBJ1-5, with a tentative D call TRBD1 (6 bases). Germline CDR1 reads LNHNV; CDR2 reads YYDKDF (reference sequence). CDR3 length equals 15 residues. The V end lost 0 bases, the J end lost 8 bases, and 14 bases lay between the germline ends. CDR3 protein: CATSRDQTGKKPQHF. The CDR3 DNA is TGTGCCACCAGCAGAGATCAAACAGGGAAGAAGCCCCAGCATTTT.

V is TRBV15 and J is TRBJ2-5; D remains ambiguous. Germline loops: CDR1 LNHNV, CDR2 YYDKDF (reference sequence). V was shortened by 3 bases and J by 6 bases, with 8 bases between the two germline ends. The CDR3 sequence is 12 residues long. The CDR3 region has the DNA TGTGCCACCAGCAGGAGTCAGCAGACCCAGTACTTC. Residues: CATSRSQQTQYF. Full variable domain (remainder filled in from reference TRBV15 and TRBJ2-5): DAMVIQNPRYQVTQFGKPVTLSCSQTLNHNVMYWYQQKSSQAPKLLFHYYDKDFNNEADTPDNFQSRRPNTSFCFLDIRSPGLGDTAMYLCATSRSQQTQYFGPGTRLLVL.

The gene calls are TRBV11-3 and TRBJ2-1; TRBD2 aligns across 9 bases. The V gene's germline CDR1 is SGHNT and CDR2 YENEEA. The length of the CDR3 is 14 residues. V lost 6 bases and J lost 5; bases outside the gene matches: 5. CDR3 sequence reads: CASSVAGGHNEQFF. The CDR3 coding sequence is TGTGCCAGCAGTGTCGCGGGAGGGCACAATGAGCAGTTCTTC.

This chain joins TRBV25-1 and TRBJ2-3; D may be TRBD1 (6 bases). The CDR3 totals 14 residues. Trimming left V 4 bases short and J 2 bases short, with 10 bases between. The germline V gene has CDR1 MGHDK and CDR2 SYGVNS. The CDR3 region has the DNA TGTGCCAGCAGTGGCAGGGGACCCACAGATACGCAGTATTTT. Translation gives CASSGRGPTDTQYF.

V gene TRBV13 combines with J gene TRBJ2-7; 8 positions match TRBD1. V gave up 0 bases and J gave up 6 bases; unmatched junction bases: 10. Germline V gene sequence: CDR1 PRHDT, CDR2 FYEKMQ (reference sequence). The CDR3 consists of 16 residues. CDR3: CASSLGPQGATGEQYF. The CDR3, as DNA: TGTGCCAGCAGCTTAGGCCCTCAGGGGGCGACGGGCGAGCAGTACTTC.